A single sample gave rise to the 30 T cell receptor beta chains below, sequenced in a study of blood T cell repertoires in COVID-19. Profiling relied on immunoSEQ multiplex PCR, and the TCRdb table lists in-frame clones only, not all of them. The table has around 57,000 clones, over 80% seen once. Sequenced: peripheral blood. Receptors were obtained from a human donor in a cohort sampled during active COVID-19.

The V gene is TRBV6-5, the J gene TRBJ2-5; 7 bases line up with TRBD2. The V gene end was trimmed by 6 bases and the J gene end by 1 base; junction bases not matched to a gene: 2. Germline V gene lookup returns CDR1 MNHEY and CDR2 SVGAGI. The CDR3 covers 13 residues. The CDR3 bases are TGTGCCAGCAGCCCGGGAGGCCAAGAGACCCAGTACTTC. This translates into CASSPGGQETQYF.

V is TRBV12-3 or TRBV12-4 and J is TRBJ2-1; tentatively, D is TRBD2 (6 bases). Between the trimmed V and J ends, which lost 4 bases and 10 bases, there was a span of 11 bases. The CDR3 is 12 amino acids. CDR3 nucleotides: TGTGCCAGCAGTTCCCTAGCGTCCGAGCAGTTCTTC. Its translation is CASSSLASEQFF.

V and J are TRBV3-1 (or the pseudogene TRBV3-2) and TRBJ1-6, with D hard to call. This CDR3 comprises 13 residues. Trimming removed 5 bases at V and 9 bases at J, with 11 bases between. Germline loops: CDR1 LGHDT, CDR2 YNNKEL (reference sequence). The CDR3 spells CASSLRRSSPLHF. CDR3 sequence (DNA): TGTGCCAGCAGCTTACGTCGGAGTTCACCCCTCCACTTT.

The chain joins TRBV28 to TRBJ1-5; D is unresolved. CDR1 MDHEN and CDR2 SYDVKM come from the germline V gene. The CDR3 has 13 amino acids. Trimming cost V 6 bases and J 8 bases, with 14 bases left between them. Here the CDR3 DNA reads TGTGCCAGCAGACTAATAAGGAGCGAGCCCCAGCATTTT. As protein: CASRLIRSEPQHF.

This clone was observed a single time. This chain connects TRBV5-1 to TRBJ1-3, with 9 nucleotides matching TRBD1. Per germline, CDR1 SGHRS and CDR2 YFSETQ. This CDR3 is built from 16 residues. The V segment lost 3 bases and the J segment 6 bases; nucleotides outside the gene matches: 10. The CDR3 spells CASSWGQGIDENTIYF. CDR3 bases: TGCGCCAGCAGCTGGGGACAGGGAATCGACGAAAACACCATATATTTT. Complete variable domain (other parts from reference TRBV5-1 and TRBJ1-3): KAGVTQTPRYLIKTRGQQVTLSCSPISGHRSVSWYQQTPGQGLQFLFEYFSETQRNKGNFPGRFSGRQFSNSRSEMNVSTLELGDSALYLCASSWGQGIDENTIYFGEGSWLTVV.

The rearrangement links TRBV14 to TRBJ2-3; D is perhaps TRBD2 (6 bases). Trimming removed 5 bases at V and 3 bases at J, with 9 bases between. CDR1 SGHDN and CDR2 FVKESK come from the germline V gene. This CDR3 region has 13 residues. CDR3 DNA sequence: TGTGCCAGCAGCTACGGGGGAACAGATACGCAGTATTTT. Its protein is CASSYGGTDTQYF.

The chain recombines TRBV7-6 with TRBJ2-1; 9 bases fit TRBD2. Germline V gene data show CDR1 as SGHVS and CDR2 as FNYEAQ. The CDR3 length is 15 residues. V trimming: 0 bases; J trimming: 7 bases; junction bases outside the gene matches: 4. CDR3: CASSLAGLAGNEQFF. The CDR3 coding sequence is TGTGCCAGCAGCTTAGCGGGACTAGCCGGGAATGAGCAGTTCTTC.

The chain has TRBV27 and TRBJ2-7; TRBD2 agrees at 7 bases. V lost 2 bases, J lost 5 bases, and 12 bases stayed unmatched. Per the germline V gene, CDR1 is MNHEY and CDR2 is SMNVEV (reference sequence). The CDR3 sequence is 16 residues long. The CDR3 coding sequence is TGTGCCAGCAGTTTAAGGGCTTGGGCAGGGAGGGACGAGCAGTACTTC. Amino acid sequence: CASSLRAWAGRDEQYF.

Here the CDR3 DNA reads TGTGCCAGCAGCCCAATGTCAATCCGGGGAGAGCAGTTCTTC. Translating gives CASSPMSIRGEQFF. This chain joins TRBV7-9 and TRBJ2-1; possibly TRBD2 for D (5 bases). The germline V and J ends were trimmed by 5 bases and 10 bases, with 18 bases remaining between them. Germline CDR1 SEHNR, CDR2 FQNEAQ (reference sequence). This CDR3 is built from 14 residues.

The chain joins TRBV3-1 (or the pseudogene TRBV3-2) to TRBJ2-7, with 8 bases fitting TRBD2. This CDR3 has 14 amino acids. Germline V gene sequence: CDR1 LGHDT, CDR2 YNNKEL (reference sequence). V dropped 1 base and J dropped 5; count of bases not matched to a gene: 4. This CDR3 is CASSQGLANDEQYF. The CDR3 DNA reads TGTGCCAGCAGCCAAGGACTAGCGAACGACGAGCAGTACTTC.

The chain uses TRBV18 and TRBJ2-1, with 10 bases aligning to TRBD2. Per the germline V gene, CDR1 is KGHSH and CDR2 is LQKENI. The CDR3 is made up of 16 amino acids. V shed 1 base and J 2 bases; nucleotides not matched to a gene: 2. CDR3 sequence (DNA): TGTGCCAGCTCACCACTTGGACTAGCGGCCTACAATGAGCAGTTCTTC. Its translation: CASSPLGLAAYNEQFF.

CDR3 sequence: CASSRRGNSQEWGYTF. CDR3 bases: TGCGCCAGCAGCCGTAGAGGGAACAGCCAAGAATGGGGCTACACCTTC. The chain joins TRBV4-1 to TRBJ1-2; no firm D call. Trimming shortened V by 4 bases and J by 8 bases, and 23 bases separated the two germline ends. The CDR3 spans 16 residues. Germline assignment: CDR1 MGHRA and CDR2 YSYEKL.

This chain joins TRBV5-5 and TRBJ1-6, with TRBD1 matching over 10 bases. V was pared by 0 bases and J by 3 bases, with 6 bases of the junction left unmatched. The length of the CDR3 is 18 residues. The germline gives CDR1 SGHKS, CDR2 YYEKEE (reference sequence). Written as DNA, the CDR3 is TGTGCCAGCAGCTTGGGGACAGGGGGAATTGTCTATAATTCACCCCTCCACTTT. Amino acid sequence: CASSLGTGGIVYNSPLHF.

This chain links TRBV19 with TRBJ1-2; 8 positions match TRBD1. V was clipped by 4 bases and J by 1 base; unmatched bases: 8. The CDR3 is 16 amino acids. Looked up from germline, CDR1 is LNHDA and CDR2 is SQIVND (reference sequence). The chain's CDR3 is CASSTGTGILNYGYTF. CDR3 DNA: TGTGCCAGTAGTACCGGGACAGGTATACTTAACTATGGCTACACCTTC.

The chain recombines TRBV15 with TRBJ2-1; TRBD2 aligns across 12 bases. The CDR3 is made up of 15 amino acids. Germline assignment: CDR1 LNHNV and CDR2 YYDKDF (reference sequence). V trimming: 0 bases; J trimming: 14 bases; junction bases outside the gene matches: 8. CDR3 sequence (DNA): TGTGCCACCAGCAGAGATCGAGGACTAGCGGGATCGAAGTTCTTC. Translated: CATSRDRGLAGSKFF.

The V call is TRBV18, the J call TRBJ2-2; TRBD1 aligns across 7 bases. V was clipped by 4 bases and J by 1 base; unmatched bases: 0. The CDR3 sequence is 14 residues long. The V gene's germline CDR1 is KGHSH and CDR2 LQKENI. The CDR3 protein is CASSRQGNTGELFF. The CDR3 DNA is TGTGCCAGCTCACGACAGGGGAACACCGGGGAGCTGTTTTTT.

This clone was picked up one time. This chain links TRBV2 with TRBJ2-5; 7 bases line up with TRBD1. CDR3 length equals 14 residues. Germline values: CDR1 SNHLY, CDR2 FYNNEI. The ends lost 6 bases at V and 1 base at J; junction bases unmatched: 5. CDR3: CASRPGTVQETQYF. Here the CDR3 DNA reads TGTGCCAGCAGGCCCGGGACAGTCCAAGAGACCCAGTACTTC.

The chain carries TRBV6-5 and TRBJ1-5, with 8 bases fitting TRBD1. CDR1 and CDR2 (germline): MNHEY, SVGAGI. The CDR3 contains 14 residues. The ends lost 6 bases at V and 6 bases at J; junction bases unmatched: 7. This CDR3 reads CASSLDRGGQPQHF. CDR3 sequence (DNA): TGTGCCAGCAGCCTTGACAGGGGCGGTCAGCCCCAGCATTTT.

The V gene is TRBV18, the J gene TRBJ2-1; 8 bases match TRBD1. The CDR3 is 17 amino acids. Losses at the gene ends were 0 bases for V and 4 bases for J; bases not matched to a gene: 8. Germline assignment: CDR1 KGHSH and CDR2 LQKENI. The CDR3 bases are TGTGCCAGCTCACCACCGACCCGGACAGGGAATTACAATGAGCAGTTCTTC. It encodes CASSPPTRTGNYNEQFF. The variable domain in full, with the rest retrieved from reference TRBV18 and TRBJ2-1, is NAGVMQNPRHLVRRRGQEARLRCSPMKGHSHVYWYRQLPEEGLKFMVYLQKENIIDESGMPKERFSAEFPKEGPSILRIQQVVRGDSAAYFCASSPPTRTGNYNEQFFGPGTRLTVL.

The V and J genes are TRBV9 and TRBJ1-1, with D tentatively TRBD1 (6 bases). V lost 4 bases and J 1 base, leaving 11 bases between the germline ends. Germline V CDR1 and CDR2: SGDLS, YYNGEE. This CDR3 comprises 14 residues. Written as DNA, the CDR3 is TGTGCCAGCAGCCCTCAGACAGGGAACACTGAAGCTTTCTTT. This translates into CASSPQTGNTEAFF.

The chain recombines TRBV5-4 with TRBJ1-1, with D uncertain. The germline V and J ends were trimmed by 4 bases and 2 bases, with 6 bases remaining between them. Germline loops: CDR1 SGHNT, CDR2 YYREEE (reference sequence). The CDR3 runs to 12 residues. The CDR3 DNA sequence: TGTGCCAGCAGCACCTACAACACTGAAGCTTTCTTT. Encoded protein: CASSTYNTEAFF.

This sequence joins TRBV9 and TRBJ2-5; 7 bases align to TRBD2. Germline CDR1 reads SGDLS; CDR2 reads YYNGEE. Trimming removed 1 base from V and 5 bases from J; junction bases left unmatched: 8. The CDR3 contains 15 residues. CDR3 loop: CASSVYAGASETQYF. The CDR3 region has the DNA TGTGCCAGCAGCGTATATGCGGGAGCGTCGGAGACCCAGTACTTC.

This rearrangement joins TRBV19 to TRBJ2-5; 9 bases line up with TRBD2. CDR1 LNHDA and CDR2 SQIVND come from the germline V gene (reference sequence). Trimming took 4 bases from V and 5 from J; bases not matched to a gene: 5. The length of the CDR3 is 14 residues. The CDR3 sequence: CASSSGRAGETQYF. DNA for the CDR3: TGTGCCAGTAGTAGCGGGAGGGCCGGGGAGACCCAGTACTTC.

The chain recombines TRBV7-2 with TRBJ1-2, with D perhaps TRBD1 (6 bases). The CDR3 is 15 amino acids. Germline values: CDR1 SGHTA, CDR2 FQGNSA. With 3 bases removed from V and 4 bases from J, the gap between germline ends came to 15 bases. The CDR3 DNA sequence: TGTGCCAGCAGCTTGAAGTCAGGGGAAGGCTATGGCTACACCTTC. Protein sequence: CASSLKSGEGYGYTF.

This chain joins TRBV7-2 and TRBJ1-1, with a possible D match to TRBD1 (5 bases). The V end lost 1 base, the J end lost 1 base, and 7 bases lay between the germline ends. This CDR3 has 14 amino acids. In germline, CDR1 is SGHTA, CDR2 FQGNSA. The CDR3 spells CASSLVGQNTEAFF. The CDR3 nucleotides are TGTGCCAGCAGCTTAGTCGGACAGAACACTGAAGCTTTCTTT.

This chain connects TRBV6-1 to TRBJ2-3; TRBD1 agrees at 7 bases. Germline assignment: CDR1 MNHNS and CDR2 SASEGT. The V gene end was trimmed by 4 bases and the J gene end by 5 bases; junction bases not matched to a gene: 12. This CDR3 has 16 amino acids. CDR3 nucleotide sequence: TGTGCCAGCAGTGGCCCCACCGGGACAGTTGAAGATACGCAGTATTTT. Amino acid sequence: CASSGPTGTVEDTQYF.

This rearrangement joins TRBV5-4 to TRBJ1-1; 8 nucleotides line up with TRBD1. V shed 3 bases and J 1 base; nucleotides not matched to a gene: 5. CDR3 length: 15 amino acids. Germline loops: CDR1 SGHNT, CDR2 YYREEE (reference sequence). CDR3 region: CASSSRTGWNTEAFF. In DNA form, the CDR3 reads TGTGCCAGCAGCTCTCGGACAGGGTGGAACACTGAAGCTTTCTTT. The whole variable domain, remainder taken from reference TRBV5-4 and TRBJ1-1, is ETGVTQSPTHLIKTRGQQVTLRCSSQSGHNTVSWYQQALGQGPQFIFQYYREEENGRGNFPPRFSGLQFPNYSSELNVNALELDDSALYLCASSSRTGWNTEAFFGQGTRLTVV.

This clone turned up a few times. The CDR3 spells CASSSDTYEQYF. In nucleotides, the CDR3 is TGTGCCAGCAGCTCGGACACCTACGAGCAGTACTTC. The V call is TRBV6-2 or TRBV6-3, the J call TRBJ2-7; D possibly corresponds to TRBD1 (5 bases). Germline loops: CDR1 MNHEY, CDR2 SVGEGT. CDR3 size: 12 residues. V was cut by 6 bases and J by 2 bases, with 8 bases left in between.

V and J are TRBV9 and TRBJ1-1, with 9 positions matching TRBD1. After removal of 4 bases from V and 3 bases from J, the junction contained 4 bases not matched to a gene. This CDR3 contains 14 residues. From germline, CDR1 is SGDLS and CDR2 YYNGEE. CDR3 bases: TGTGCCAGCAGCACCGGACAGGGGTACACTGAAGCTTTCTTT. Protein sequence: CASSTGQGYTEAFF.

The genes are TRBV2 and TRBJ1-2; 8 bases line up with TRBD1. CDR1 SNHLY and CDR2 FYNNEI come from the germline V gene. Trimming cost V 9 bases and J 4 bases; bases outside gene matches: 1. The CDR3 is made up of 11 amino acids. The CDR3 protein is CARQGGYGYTF. DNA for the CDR3: TGTGCCAGACAGGGGGGCTATGGCTACACCTTC. The complete variable domain, with remaining parts taken from reference TRBV2 and TRBJ1-2, reads EPEVTQTPSHQVTQMGQEVILRCVPISNHLYFYWYRQILGQKVEFLVSFYNNEISEKSEIFDDQFSVERPDGSNFTLKIRSTKLEDSAMYFCARQGGYGYTFGSGTRLTVV.